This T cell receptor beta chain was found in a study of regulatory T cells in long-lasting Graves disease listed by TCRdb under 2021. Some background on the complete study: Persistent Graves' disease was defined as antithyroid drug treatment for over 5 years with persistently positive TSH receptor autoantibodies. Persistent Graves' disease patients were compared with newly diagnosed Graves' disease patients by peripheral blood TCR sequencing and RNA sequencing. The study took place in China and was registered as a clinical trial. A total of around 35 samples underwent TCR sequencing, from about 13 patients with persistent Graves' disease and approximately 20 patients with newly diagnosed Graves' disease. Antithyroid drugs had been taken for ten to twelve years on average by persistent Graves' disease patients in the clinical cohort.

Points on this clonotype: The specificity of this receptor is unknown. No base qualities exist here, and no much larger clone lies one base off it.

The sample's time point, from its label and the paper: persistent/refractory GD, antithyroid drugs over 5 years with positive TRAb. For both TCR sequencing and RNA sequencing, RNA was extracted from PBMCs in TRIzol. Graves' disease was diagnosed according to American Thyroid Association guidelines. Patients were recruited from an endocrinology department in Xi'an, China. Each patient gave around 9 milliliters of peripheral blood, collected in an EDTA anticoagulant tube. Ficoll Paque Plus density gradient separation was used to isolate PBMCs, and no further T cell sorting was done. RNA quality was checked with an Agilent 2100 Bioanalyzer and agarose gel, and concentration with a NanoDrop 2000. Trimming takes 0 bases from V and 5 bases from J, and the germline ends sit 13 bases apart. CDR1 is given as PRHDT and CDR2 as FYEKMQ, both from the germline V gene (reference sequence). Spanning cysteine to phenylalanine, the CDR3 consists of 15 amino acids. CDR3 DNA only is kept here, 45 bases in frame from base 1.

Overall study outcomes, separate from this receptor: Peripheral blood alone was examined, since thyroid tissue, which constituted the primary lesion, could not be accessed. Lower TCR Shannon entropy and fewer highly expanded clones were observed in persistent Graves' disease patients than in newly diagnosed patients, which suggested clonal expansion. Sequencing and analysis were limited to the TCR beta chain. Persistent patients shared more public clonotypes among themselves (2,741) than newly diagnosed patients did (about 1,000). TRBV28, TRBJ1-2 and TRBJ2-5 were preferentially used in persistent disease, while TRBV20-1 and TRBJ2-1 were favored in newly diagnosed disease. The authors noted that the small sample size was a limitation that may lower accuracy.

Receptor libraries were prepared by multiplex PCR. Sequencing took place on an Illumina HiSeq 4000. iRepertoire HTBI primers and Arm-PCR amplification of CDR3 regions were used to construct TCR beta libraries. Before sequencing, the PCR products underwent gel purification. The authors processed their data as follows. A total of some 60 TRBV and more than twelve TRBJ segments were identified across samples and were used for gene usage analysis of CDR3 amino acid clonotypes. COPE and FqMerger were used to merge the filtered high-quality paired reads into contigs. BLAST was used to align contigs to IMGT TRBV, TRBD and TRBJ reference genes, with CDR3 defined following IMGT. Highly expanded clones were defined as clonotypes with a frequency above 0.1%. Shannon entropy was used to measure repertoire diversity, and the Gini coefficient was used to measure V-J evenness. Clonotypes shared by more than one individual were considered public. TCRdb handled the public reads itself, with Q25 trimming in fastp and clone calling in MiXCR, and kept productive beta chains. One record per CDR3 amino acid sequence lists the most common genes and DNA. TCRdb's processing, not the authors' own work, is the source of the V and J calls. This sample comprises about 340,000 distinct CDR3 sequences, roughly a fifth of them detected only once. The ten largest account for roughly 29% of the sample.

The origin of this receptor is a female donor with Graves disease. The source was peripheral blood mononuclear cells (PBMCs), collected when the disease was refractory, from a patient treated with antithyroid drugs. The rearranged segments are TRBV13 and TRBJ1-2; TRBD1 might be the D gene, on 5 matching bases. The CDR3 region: CASSLGPRELYGYTF. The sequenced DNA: TGTGCCAGCAGCTTAGGCCCCAGGGAATTATATGGCTACACCTTC.